What follows are 9 T cell receptor beta chains derived from one specimen sequenced in a study of OX40 agonist ivuxolimab in advanced cancers. TCRdb keeps only in-frame clones here, not all; method: immunoSEQ multiplex PCR. The sample holds 90,000 to 150,000 clones, 80% to 90% seen once. Source: CD4+ or CD8+ T cells sorted from blood, taken in a trial of the OX40 agonist ivuxolimab. These receptors came from an adult with an advanced solid tumor such as melanoma, head and neck, liver or kidney cancer.

This chain links TRBV7-8 with TRBJ1-5, with 9 bases matching TRBD1. From germline, CDR1 is SGHVS and CDR2 FQNEAQ. This CDR3 has 15 residues. V shed 1 base and J 10 bases; nucleotides not matched to a gene: 8. CDR3 bases: TGTGCCAGCAGCTTAGGGGGACAGGGAGGGCATCCCCAGCATTTT. Translated, it gives CASSLGGQGGHPQHF.

The chain is built from TRBV18 and TRBJ2-2; D unclear. This CDR3 is 11 amino acids long. The ends were cut back, 5 bases at V and 4 bases at J, with 2 bases in the middle. Germline V gives CDR1 KGHSH, CDR2 LQKENI. The chain's CDR3 is CASSATGELFF. In DNA, the CDR3 is TGTGCCAGCTCAGCCACCGGGGAGCTGTTTTTT.

V and J are TRBV19 and TRBJ2-5; 7 bases fit TRBD1. CDR1 and CDR2 (germline): LNHDA, SQIVND (reference sequence). V shed 5 bases, J shed 4 bases, and the junction held 4 bases outside the gene matches. The CDR3 spans 13 residues. CDR3: CASSQGDVETQYF. The CDR3 bases are TGTGCCAGTAGTCAGGGGGATGTAGAGACCCAGTACTTC. The full variable domain, in which reference TRBV19 and TRBJ2-5 provide the parts outside the CDR3, is DGGITQSPKYLFRKEGQNVTLSCEQNLNHDAMYWYRQDPGQGLRLIYYSQIVNDFQKGDIAEGYSVSREKKESFPLTVTSAQKNPTAFYLCASSQGDVETQYFGPGTRLLVL.

The J gene is TRBJ2-7, the V gene TRBV7-2; 7 bases fit TRBD1. Germline CDR1 is SGHTA and CDR2 is FQGNSA. This CDR3 comprises 14 residues. Unmatched junction bases numbered 6, after V lost 3 bases and J lost 4 bases. CDR3 in amino acids: CASSFGKGAYEQYF. The CDR3 DNA reads TGTGCCAGCAGCTTCGGCAAGGGGGCGTACGAGCAGTACTTC.

This chain connects TRBV7-9 to TRBJ1-4; D gene ambiguous. Germline CDR1 SEHNR, CDR2 FQNEAQ (reference sequence). This CDR3 comprises 17 residues. Trimming took off 1 base at V and 0 bases at J, with 12 bases between the two ends. The CDR3 DNA is TGTGCCAGCAGCTTAGGACTCTCTGGTTCAACTAATGAAAAACTGTTTTTT. Its protein product is CASSLGLSGSTNEKLFF.

J is TRBJ1-2 and V is TRBV9, with 8 positions matching TRBD1. The V gene end was trimmed by 6 bases and the J gene end by 5 bases; junction bases not matched to a gene: 9. Germline V CDR1 and CDR2: SGDLS, YYNGEE. This CDR3 region has 14 residues. The CDR3 DNA reads TGTGCCAGCAACCAGGGGGCAGGGAATTATGGCTACACCTTC. Its translation is CASNQGAGNYGYTF.

The chain combines TRBV6-6 with TRBJ1-4; tentative D call: TRBD1 (5 bases). Germline loops: CDR1 MNHNY, CDR2 SVGAGI (reference sequence). This CDR3 comprises 15 residues. With 0 bases removed from V and 1 base from J, the gap between germline ends came to 6 bases. The CDR3 spells CASSYSGETNEKLFF. For the CDR3, the DNA is TGTGCCAGCAGTTACTCGGGGGAAACTAATGAAAAACTGTTTTTT.

V usage is TRBV10-3 and J usage is TRBJ2-7; D possibly matches TRBD1 or TRBD2 (5 bases each). There are 12 residues in the CDR3. V lost 11 bases to trimming and J lost 2 bases, with 13 bases between them. The germline CDR1 and CDR2 sequences are ENHRY and SYGVKD. The CDR3 sequence is CAVRDGTYEQYF. The CDR3 coding sequence is TGTGCCGTCCGGGACGGGACCTACGAGCAGTACTTC.

The rearrangement joins TRBV7-9 to TRBJ2-5; unclear D gene. Germline assignment: CDR1 SEHNR and CDR2 FQNEAQ (reference sequence). The CDR3 totals 13 residues. The germline V and J ends were trimmed by 5 bases and 5 bases, with 12 bases remaining between them. CDR3 protein: CASSELPRETQYF. The CDR3 nucleotides are TGTGCCAGCAGCGAATTACCCCGGGAGACCCAGTACTTC.